The rows below give T cell receptor beta chains drawn from one sample of a study of response to subunit inactivated influenza vaccine. TCRdb recomputed calls from the RT-PCR reads with MiXCR, one row per CDR3 protein. The data contain over 450,000 distinct CDR3 sequences, 10% to 15% of them seen just once; the ten biggest clones take up under 15%. The sequenced sample was PBMCs from blood, obtained 45 days after vaccination. The origin of the receptors is a man aged 50-60 years who received an inactivated influenza vaccine. The CDR3 runs from the conserved cysteine through the conserved F or W. The order of the fields is CDR3 protein, CDR3 DNA, J gene, D gene, V gene, clone size. D genes are given only for firm matches. Clone size is shown for a subset of rows, as once, few, many or a class of expanded clone.

CASSRIIGTSGYSSYNEQFF	TGTGCCAGCAGCCGCATTATTGGGACTAGCGGTTACAGCTCCTACAATGAGCAGTTCTTC	TRBJ2-1	TRBD2	TRBV4-2	.
CASSLDGPYEQYF	TGCGCCAGCTCTTTGGACGGACCCTACGAGCAGTACTTC	TRBJ2-7	.	TRBV5-1	few
CSARDSCNYGYTF	TGCAGTGCAAGGGACAGCTGTAACTATGGCTACACCTTC	TRBJ1-2	TRBD1	TRBV20-1	once
CASTAEGSYLGDIQYF	TGTGCCAGCACTGCGGAAGGGTCCTATCTTGGGGACATTCAGTACTTC	TRBJ2-4	.	TRBV2	once
CASSKTGVNTEAFF	TGTGCCAGCAGCAAGACAGGGGTGAACACTGAAGCTTTCTTT	TRBJ1-1	TRBD1	TRBV12-3/TRBV12-4	few
CSARINFRQVNTEAFF	TGCAGTGCTAGAATAAACTTTAGACAGGTGAACACTGAAGCTTTCTTT	TRBJ1-1	.	TRBV20-1	few
CASSLMGAPDTIYF	TGTGCCAGCAGTTTAATGGGGGCACCGGACACCATATATTTT	TRBJ1-3	.	TRBV28	many
CASTRGANTEAFF	TGTGCCAGCACCCGGGGTGCGAACACTGAAGCTTTCTTT	TRBJ1-1	.	TRBV5-5	few
CSATTSGEDEQFF	TGCAGTGCCACGACTAGCGGAGAGGATGAGCAGTTCTTC	TRBJ2-1	TRBD2	TRBV20-1	.
CASSNRGKDTGELFF	TGCGCCAGCAGCAACAGGGGTAAAGACACCGGGGAGCTGTTTTTT	TRBJ2-2	TRBD1	TRBV5-1	.
CASSLRSQGETQYF	TGTGCCAGCAGCTTAAGATCGCAGGGGGAGACCCAGTACTTC	TRBJ2-5	.	TRBV11-2	.
CASSLLVGGGDTQYF	TGTGCCAGCAGTCTACTAGTGGGGGGAGGAGATACGCAGTATTTT	TRBJ2-3	.	TRBV28	.
CASSYDRGVSGANVLTF	TGTGCCAGCAGTTACGACAGGGGTGTGTCTGGGGCCAACGTCCTGACTTTC	TRBJ2-6	TRBD1	TRBV6-2/TRBV6-3	once
CAIKPRDVSGDEQFF	TGTGCCATCAAGCCCCGGGACGTCTCGGGGGATGAGCAGTTCTTC	TRBJ2-1	.	TRBV10-3	.